These 32 T cell receptor beta chains share one sample of origin, sequenced in a study of cytomegalovirus exposure and HLA in healthy donors. Primers included in the PCR were 60 Vbeta and 13 Jbeta primers. Assay used: immunoSEQ multiplex PCR; TCRdb lists only in-frame clones, some missing. The sample contains about 200,000 clones, about 80% of which appear only once. What was sequenced was PBMCs. The receptors here all came from a man in his forties in good health and CMV-seronegative.

The CDR3, as DNA: TGTGCCAGCAGCTTAGACAGGGTCTCTGGAAACACCATATATTTT. Translated: CASSLDRVSGNTIYF. V gene TRBV13 combines with J gene TRBJ1-3; a weak D match, TRBD1 (6 bases). Deletions cut 1 base from V and 0 bases from J, with 7 bases between. Germline V gene sequence: CDR1 PRHDT, CDR2 FYEKMQ (reference sequence). The CDR3 spans 15 residues.

This clone came up once. J is TRBJ2-7 and V is TRBV9, with 11 bases identical to TRBD1. J was trimmed by 6 bases and V by 4 bases; bases with no gene match: 6. The CDR3 has 14 amino acids. Germline CDR1 SGDLS, CDR2 YYNGEE. CDR3 protein: CASSPGQGAGEQYF. In DNA, the CDR3 is TGTGCCAGCAGCCCCGGACAGGGGGCGGGCGAGCAGTACTTC.

The chain employs TRBV5-8 and TRBJ2-3, with TRBD1 as a possible D gene (5 bases). CDR1 is SGHTS and CDR2 is YDEGEE in the germline V gene. The CDR3 has 14 amino acids. V was clipped by 7 bases and J by 10 bases, with 22 bases between them. CDR3 nucleotide sequence: TGTGCCAGCCAGGGTCGGCTAGTTATTACGGCGCAGTATTTT. It encodes CASQGRLVITAQYF.

V gene TRBV4-2 combines with J gene TRBJ1-1; D unclear. The CDR3 extends over 16 amino acids. V was pared by 2 bases and J by 0 bases, with 13 bases between. CDR1 and CDR2 from the germline V gene are LGHNA and YNFKEQ. For the CDR3, the DNA is TGTGCCAGCAGCCAACCACGGACGGGAATGAACACTGAAGCTTTCTTT. This translates into CASSQPRTGMNTEAFF.

The rearrangement joins TRBV5-8 to TRBJ2-7; 10 positions agree with TRBD2. The CDR3 has 15 residues. Trimming took 1 base from V and 4 from J; bases not matched to a gene: 5. Germline V gives CDR1 SGHTS, CDR2 YDEGEE. CDR3 nucleotide sequence: TGTGCCAGCAGCTTGAGGCTAGCGGGGGAATACGAGCAGTACTTC. Its protein product is CASSLRLAGEYEQYF. The complete variable domain, with remaining parts taken from reference TRBV5-8 and TRBJ2-7, reads EAGVTQSPTHLIKTRGQQATLRCSPISGHTSVYWYQQALGLGLQFLLWYDEGEERNRGNFPPRFSGRQFPNYSSELNVNALELEDSALYLCASSLRLAGEYEQYFGPGTRLTVT.

This sequence joins TRBV5-1 and TRBJ1-4; 8 bases match TRBD1. V lost 4 bases, J lost 7 bases, and 6 bases stayed unmatched. Germline CDR1 and CDR2: SGHRS and YFSETQ. The CDR3 has 14 residues. CDR3 sequence (DNA): TGCGCCAGCAGCCACGGACAGGGCGGTGAAAAACTGTTTTTT. Translating it yields CASSHGQGGEKLFF.

The chain couples TRBV19 to TRBJ1-5, with D unresolved. V dropped 4 bases and J dropped 5 bases, with 15 bases sitting between them. CDR3 length: 15 residues. From germline, CDR1 is LNHDA and CDR2 SQIVND (reference sequence). Written as DNA, the CDR3 is TGTGCCAGTAGTACCGCGTTTTCGAGGGATCAGCCCCAGCATTTT. This encodes CASSTAFSRDQPQHF.

This clone was counted only a few times. The gene calls are TRBV30 and TRBJ2-7, with TRBD1 as a possible D gene (5 bases). Germline CDR1 GTSNPN, CDR2 SVGIG (reference sequence). V gave up 5 bases and J gave up 6 bases, with 14 bases separating them. This CDR3 region has 12 residues. CDR3 DNA sequence: TGTGCCTGGGACTCAGTAGGGGTCGAGCAGTACTTC. This codes for CAWDSVGVEQYF. The whole variable domain, filled in from reference TRBV30 and TRBJ2-7, reads SQTIHQWPATLVQPVGSPLSLECTVEGTSNPNLYWYRQAAGRGLQLLFYSVGIGQISSEVPQNLSASRPQDRQFILSSKKLLLSDSGFYLCAWDSVGVEQYFGPGTRLTVT.

This clone was seen once. The chain has TRBV7-2 and TRBJ1-1; perhaps TRBD1 as D (6 bases). Germline V CDR1 and CDR2: SGHTA, FQGNSA. The V and J ends lost 1 base and 11 bases respectively, with 11 bases between them. The CDR3 has 12 residues. In nucleotides, the CDR3 is TGTGCCAGCAGCTTAGGGGGGCGAGGGGCTTTCTTT. It specifies CASSLGGRGAFF.

The J gene is TRBJ2-1, the V gene TRBV10-1; TRBD2 matches at 8 bases. The CDR3 extends over 14 amino acids. V shed 3 bases and J 9 bases; nucleotides not matched to a gene: 7. Germline CDR1 WNHNN, CDR2 SYGVQD (reference sequence). In DNA form, the CDR3 reads TGCGCCAGCAGTGACCCGGGAGGGTTGACTGAGCAGTTCTTC. It translates to CASSDPGGLTEQFF.

CDR3 sequence reads: CASSFRGTEAFF. The CDR3 DNA reads as TGTGCCAGCAGCTTTCGAGGCACTGAAGCTTTCTTT. The chain links TRBV11-2 to TRBJ1-1; unclear D gene. The germline CDR1 and CDR2 sequences are SGHAT and FQNNGV. V shed 3 bases and J shed 4 bases, with 6 bases lying between them. The CDR3 contains 12 residues. The variable domain in full, completed from reference TRBV11-2 and TRBJ1-1, reads EAGVAQSPRYKIIEKRQSVAFWCNPISGHATLYWYQQILGQGPKLLIQFQNNGVVDDSQLPKDRFSAERLKGVDSTLKIQPAKLEDSAVYLCASSFRGTEAFFGQGTRLTVV.

The rearrangement links TRBV6-5 to TRBJ2-7, with 7 bases aligning to TRBD2. The CDR3 contains 13 residues. J gave up 6 bases and V 5 bases, and 7 bases lay outside the gene matches. Germline lookup yields CDR1 MNHEY and CDR2 SVGAGI. DNA of the CDR3: TGTGCCAGCAGTCTCGGGACTAAGGGCGAGCAGTACTTC. Its protein is CASSLGTKGEQYF.

V usage is TRBV28 and J usage is TRBJ1-4; D gene unclear. Germline V lookup: CDR1 MDHEN, CDR2 SYDVKM. V was shortened by 4 bases and J by 8 bases, with 8 bases between the two germline ends. The CDR3 extends over 12 amino acids. CDR3 in amino acids: CASSSPLEKLFF. The CDR3, as DNA: TGTGCCAGCAGTTCTCCCTTAGAAAAACTGTTTTTT.

V usage is TRBV29-1 and J usage is TRBJ1-1; perhaps TRBD1 as D (5 bases). V was shortened by 0 bases and J by 0 bases, with 11 bases between the two germline ends. There are 15 residues in the CDR3. Germline V gene sequence: CDR1 SQVTM, CDR2 ANQGSEA. This CDR3 reads CSVEEGRGVNTEAFF. CDR3 bases: TGCAGCGTTGAAGAAGGTCGGGGGGTGAACACTGAAGCTTTCTTT.

The rearrangement uses TRBV5-1 and TRBJ2-3; 7 nucleotides line up with TRBD2. Germline lookup yields CDR1 SGHRS and CDR2 YFSETQ. This CDR3 region has 14 residues. V trimming: 0 bases; J trimming: 5 bases; junction bases outside the gene matches: 3. The CDR3 loop is CASSLGGREDTQYF. CDR3 DNA: TGCGCCAGCAGCTTGGGGGGGAGGGAAGATACGCAGTATTTT. Drawing the rest from reference TRBV5-1 and TRBJ2-3, the complete variable domain is KAGVTQTPRYLIKTRGQQVTLSCSPISGHRSVSWYQQTPGQGLQFLFEYFSETQRNKGNFPGRFSGRQFSNSRSEMNVSTLELGDSALYLCASSLGGREDTQYFGPGTRLTVL.

The chain combines TRBV2 with TRBJ2-3; D might be TRBD1 (5 bases). CDR3 length: 14 amino acids. V was cut by 3 bases and J by 4 bases, with 11 bases left in between. Germline CDR1 reads SNHLY; CDR2 reads FYNNEI. CDR3 in amino acids: CASSDSRVADTQYF. The CDR3 DNA reads TGTGCCAGCAGTGACTCCAGGGTGGCAGATACGCAGTATTTT.

This rearrangement joins TRBV2 to TRBJ2-4, with 8 bases lining up with TRBD1. The ends lost 3 bases at V and 2 bases at J; junction bases unmatched: 3. The CDR3 contains 15 residues. The germline CDR1 and CDR2 sequences are SNHLY and FYNNEI. CDR3 in DNA: TGTGCCAGCAGTGACCGACAGGGGACCAAAAACATTCAGTACTTC. Protein product: CASSDRQGTKNIQYF.

V is TRBV9 and J is TRBJ2-7; possibly TRBD1 for D (6 bases). V lost 3 bases and J 0 bases, leaving 10 bases between the germline ends. Germline CDR1 SGDLS, CDR2 YYNGEE. CDR3 length equals 14 residues. The DNA for the CDR3 is TGTGCCAGCAGCGGCGTACAGGGCTCCTACGAGCAGTACTTC. As protein: CASSGVQGSYEQYF.

This rearrangement joins TRBV30 to TRBJ2-5; 9 bases fit TRBD2. CDR1 GTSNPN and CDR2 SVGIG come from the germline V gene (reference sequence). V gave up 0 bases and J gave up 4 bases; unmatched junction bases: 3. CDR3 size: 14 residues. The CDR3 here is CAWSVGGRGETQYF. Here the CDR3 DNA reads TGTGCCTGGAGTGTAGGCGGGAGGGGAGAGACCCAGTACTTC.

The J gene is TRBJ1-3, the V gene TRBV27; D is uncertain. Trimming took 4 bases from V and 6 from J, leaving 13 bases between them. CDR3 length: 14 residues. The V gene's germline CDR1 is MNHEY and CDR2 SMNVEV (reference sequence). The DNA for the CDR3 is TGTGCCAGCAGTTCTGGGCCTTTAGTAAACACCATATATTTT. It translates to CASSSGPLVNTIYF.

The chain carries TRBV21-1 and TRBJ1-6. TRBV21-1 is reported as a pseudogene. There are 16 residues in the CDR3. The CDR3 region has the DNA TGTGCCAGCAGCAAAGCGCTTGAGGCCCTCAATTCACCCCTCCACTTT. This codes for CASSKALEALNSPLHF.

In DNA form, the CDR3 reads TGTGCCAGCAGGGACAGTTACACAGATACGCAGTATTTT. It yields the protein CASRDSYTDTQYF. This sequence joins TRBV6-5 and TRBJ2-3; D possibly corresponds to TRBD1 (6 bases). V was clipped by 6 bases and J by 2 bases, with 9 bases between them. This CDR3 comprises 13 residues. Germline CDR1 reads MNHEY; CDR2 reads SVGAGI.

The chain joins TRBV25-1 to TRBJ2-2, with 9 bases aligning to TRBD1. CDR1 is MGHDK, CDR2 SYGVNS, per germline. The CDR3 contains 15 residues. V was pared by 4 bases and J by 6 bases, with 6 bases of the junction left unmatched. This CDR3 reads CASSAGTGRAGELFF. CDR3 in DNA: TGTGCCAGCAGTGCGGGGACAGGGAGAGCCGGGGAGCTGTTTTTT.

V usage is TRBV27 and J usage is TRBJ2-1; TRBD2 matches at 11 bases. V dropped 3 bases and J dropped 9; count of bases not matched to a gene: 1. This CDR3 contains 13 residues. Germline V gene sequence: CDR1 MNHEY, CDR2 SMNVEV (reference sequence). The CDR3 nucleotides read TGTGCCAGCAGTTTGGGGACTAGCGGTGAGCAGTTCTTC. Translation gives CASSLGTSGEQFF.

The CDR3 region is CASSPPPGAEAFF. DNA for the CDR3: TGTGCCAGCTCACCACCGCCGGGGGCTGAAGCTTTCTTT. The V and J genes are TRBV18 and TRBJ1-1; maybe TRBD1 (5 bases). This CDR3 has 13 residues. CDR1 is KGHSH and CDR2 is LQKENI in the germline V gene. Trimming shortened V by 0 bases and J by 6 bases, and 8 bases separated the two germline ends. The full variable domain, in which reference TRBV18 and TRBJ1-1 provide the parts outside the CDR3, is NAGVMQNPRHLVRRRGQEARLRCSPMKGHSHVYWYRQLPEEGLKFMVYLQKENIIDESGMPKERFSAEFPKEGPSILRIQQVVRGDSAAYFCASSPPPGAEAFFGQGTRLTVV.

This clone has only one observation. This sequence may be a read error, since a much larger clone differs from it by one base. The V call is TRBV13, the J call TRBJ2-7; no clear D. Germline V gene lookup returns CDR1 PRHDT and CDR2 FYEKMQ (reference sequence). The CDR3 has 11 residues. Trimming pared 4 bases from V and 2 bases from J, leaving 3 bases between. This CDR3 reads CASSSAYEQYF. In DNA, the CDR3 is TGTGCCAGCAGCTCCGCCTACGAGCAGTACTTC.

The chain carries TRBV11-3 and TRBJ2-2; 9 positions match TRBD1. With 5 bases clipped from V and 5 bases from J, the junction kept 6 bases outside the gene matches. The CDR3 totals 15 residues. Per the germline V gene, CDR1 is SGHNT and CDR2 is YENEEA. CDR3 region: CASSAGQGLTGELFF. CDR3 in DNA: TGTGCCAGCAGCGCAGGACAGGGGCTGACCGGGGAGCTGTTTTTT.

This chain joins TRBV28 and TRBJ2-2; 14 bases map to TRBD2. CDR1 MDHEN and CDR2 SYDVKM come from the germline V gene. The V gene end was trimmed by 2 bases and the J gene end by 4 bases; junction bases not matched to a gene: 6. This CDR3 has 18 amino acids. CDR3 sequence: CASSLAGLAGAFTGELFF. CDR3 DNA sequence: TGTGCCAGCAGTTTAGCGGGACTAGCGGGAGCATTCACCGGGGAGCTGTTTTTT.

J is TRBJ2-2 and V is TRBV27; TRBD2 might be the D (5 bases). Germline loops: CDR1 MNHEY, CDR2 SMNVEV (reference sequence). V lost 0 bases, J lost 7 bases, and 6 bases lay in between. The CDR3 is 13 residues long. Written as DNA, the CDR3 is TGTGCCAGCAGTTTATCCGGGATCGGGGAGCTGTTTTTT. This gives the protein CASSLSGIGELFF.

The chain uses TRBV6-5 and TRBJ1-2; TRBD1 is a possible D gene (6 bases). The CDR3 sequence is 12 residues long. V was shortened by 7 bases and J by 2 bases, with 8 bases between the two germline ends. Germline values: CDR1 MNHEY, CDR2 SVGAGI. The CDR3 nucleotides read TGTGCCAGCAAAAGGGGGAACTATGGCTACACCTTC. Its translation: CASKRGNYGYTF.

The chain employs TRBV5-1 and TRBJ1-5, with unresolved D. CDR1 is SGHRS, CDR2 YFSETQ, per germline. This CDR3 is built from 13 residues. Trimming removed 0 bases at V and 6 bases at J, with 7 bases between. The chain's CDR3 is CASSLGTSQPQHF. The CDR3 DNA follows: TGCGCCAGCAGCTTGGGAACAAGTCAGCCCCAGCATTTT.

This clone was detected a few times. The chain couples TRBV2 to TRBJ2-1; D gene unclear. Germline V gives CDR1 SNHLY, CDR2 FYNNEI. The length of the CDR3 is 13 residues. The V end was cut by 4 bases, the J end by 10 bases, with 14 bases between. In nucleotides, the CDR3 is TGTGCCAGCAGTGTCGAAAAACATTCCGAGCAGTTCTTC. Protein sequence: CASSVEKHSEQFF.